This T cell receptor (beta chain) was identified during a study of regulatory T cells in long-lasting Graves disease. This clonotype has a handful of counts. Its antigen is as yet unknown. Construction of TCR beta libraries relied on iRepertoire HTBI primers and on Arm-PCR targeting CDR3 regions. TCRdb re-called the multiplex PCR reads through MiXCR, storing one row per CDR3 protein. This sample yields 200,000 to 300,000 distinct CDR3 sequences, of which roughly a fifth are seen a single time; about 15% belongs to the top ten. Study outcomes and limitations: Rather than thyroid tissue, only peripheral blood underwent study. Persistent Graves' patients showed a TCR diversity that was lower than that of newly diagnosed ones. Persistent disease showed a preference for TRBV28, TRBJ1-2 and TRBJ2-5.

Stated time point: newly diagnosed GD, antithyroid drugs for less than 3 months. The authors made the TCR library using RNA they extracted from PBMCs. Trimming at V came to 3 bases and at J to 0 bases, leaving 5 bases not matched to a gene. Germline V lookup: CDR1 MGHRA, CDR2 YSYEKL. The CDR3 is 19 residues long. The TCR was taken from a female donor with Graves disease. The sample here was peripheral blood mononuclear cells (PBMCs), taken at new diagnosis, from a patient treated with antithyroid drugs. The chain uses TRBV4-1 and TRBJ2-6, with 13 bases that match TRBD2. CDR3 DNA: TGCGCCAGCAGCCAGGCGGGACTAGCGGGGATCTCTGGGGCCAACGTCCTGACTTTC. The encoded protein is CASSQAGLAGISGANVLTF.